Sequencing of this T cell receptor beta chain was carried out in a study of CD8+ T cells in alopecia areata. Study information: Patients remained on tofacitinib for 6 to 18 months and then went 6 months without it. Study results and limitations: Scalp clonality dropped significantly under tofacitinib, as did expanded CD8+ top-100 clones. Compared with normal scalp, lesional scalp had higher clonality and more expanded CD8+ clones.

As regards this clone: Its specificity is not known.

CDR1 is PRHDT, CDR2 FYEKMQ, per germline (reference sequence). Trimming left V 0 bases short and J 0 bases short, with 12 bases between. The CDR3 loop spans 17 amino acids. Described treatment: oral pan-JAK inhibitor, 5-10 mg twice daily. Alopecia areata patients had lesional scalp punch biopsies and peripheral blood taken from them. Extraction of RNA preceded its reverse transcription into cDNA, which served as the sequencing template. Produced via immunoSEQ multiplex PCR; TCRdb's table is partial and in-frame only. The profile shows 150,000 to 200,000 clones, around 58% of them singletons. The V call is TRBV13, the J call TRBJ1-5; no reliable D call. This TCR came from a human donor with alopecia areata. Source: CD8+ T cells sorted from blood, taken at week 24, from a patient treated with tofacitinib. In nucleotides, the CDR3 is TGTGCCAGCAGCTTAGGCCCCCGTAGTAATAGCAATCAGCCCCAGCATTTT. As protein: CASSLGPRSNSNQPQHF.